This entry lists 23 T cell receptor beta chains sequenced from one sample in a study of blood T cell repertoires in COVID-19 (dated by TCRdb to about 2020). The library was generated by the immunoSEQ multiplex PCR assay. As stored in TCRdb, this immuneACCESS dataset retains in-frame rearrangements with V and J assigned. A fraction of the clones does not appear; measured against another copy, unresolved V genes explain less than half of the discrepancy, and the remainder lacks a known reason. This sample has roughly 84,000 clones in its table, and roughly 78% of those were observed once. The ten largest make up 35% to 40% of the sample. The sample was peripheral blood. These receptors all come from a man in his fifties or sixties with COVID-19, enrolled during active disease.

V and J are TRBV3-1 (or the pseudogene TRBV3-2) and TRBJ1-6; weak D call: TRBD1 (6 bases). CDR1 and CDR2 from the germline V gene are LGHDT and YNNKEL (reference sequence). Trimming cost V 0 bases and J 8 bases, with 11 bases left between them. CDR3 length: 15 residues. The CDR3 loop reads CASSQDDRSHSPLHF. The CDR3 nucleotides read TGTGCCAGCAGCCAAGATGACAGGTCACATTCACCCCTCCACTTT.

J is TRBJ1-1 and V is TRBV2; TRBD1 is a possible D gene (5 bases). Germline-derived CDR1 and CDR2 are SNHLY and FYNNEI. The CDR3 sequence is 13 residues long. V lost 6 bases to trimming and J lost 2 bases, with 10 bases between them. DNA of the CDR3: TGTGCCAGCAGAAGGACACTCAACACTGAAGCTTTCTTT. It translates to CASRRTLNTEAFF.

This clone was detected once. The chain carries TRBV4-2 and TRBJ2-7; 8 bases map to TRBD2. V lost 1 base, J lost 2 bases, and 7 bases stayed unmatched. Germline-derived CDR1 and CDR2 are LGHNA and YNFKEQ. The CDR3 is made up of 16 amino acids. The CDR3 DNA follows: TGTGCCAGCAGCCAAGGGGAAGCGGGGGTAACCTACGAGCAGTACTTC. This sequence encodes CASSQGEAGVTYEQYF.

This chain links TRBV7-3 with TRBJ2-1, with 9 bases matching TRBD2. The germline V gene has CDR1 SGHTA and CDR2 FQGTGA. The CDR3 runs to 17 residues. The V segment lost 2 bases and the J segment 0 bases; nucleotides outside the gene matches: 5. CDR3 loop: CASSLVAGVYSYNEQFF. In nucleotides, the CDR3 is TGTGCCAGCAGCTTAGTAGCGGGGGTATACTCCTACAATGAGCAGTTCTTC.

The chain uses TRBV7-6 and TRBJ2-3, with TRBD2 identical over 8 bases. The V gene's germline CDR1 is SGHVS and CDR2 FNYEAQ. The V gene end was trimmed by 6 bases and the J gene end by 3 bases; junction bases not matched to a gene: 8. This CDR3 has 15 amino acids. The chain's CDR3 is CASSYGGAWTDTQYF. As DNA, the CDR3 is TGTGCCAGCAGTTACGGGGGGGCTTGGACAGATACGCAGTATTTT.

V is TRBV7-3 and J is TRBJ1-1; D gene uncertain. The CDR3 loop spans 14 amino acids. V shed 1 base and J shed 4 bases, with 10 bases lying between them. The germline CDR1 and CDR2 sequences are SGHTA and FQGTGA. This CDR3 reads CASSLSGVGTEAFF. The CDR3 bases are TGTGCCAGCAGCTTAAGCGGGGTGGGCACTGAAGCTTTCTTT.

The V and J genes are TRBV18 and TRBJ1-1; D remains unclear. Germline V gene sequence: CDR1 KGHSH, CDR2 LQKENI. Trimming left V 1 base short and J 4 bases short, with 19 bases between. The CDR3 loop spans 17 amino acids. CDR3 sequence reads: CASSPRSGRRVSTEAFF. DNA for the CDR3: TGTGCCAGCTCACCACGAAGCGGGAGGAGGGTTAGCACTGAAGCTTTCTTT.

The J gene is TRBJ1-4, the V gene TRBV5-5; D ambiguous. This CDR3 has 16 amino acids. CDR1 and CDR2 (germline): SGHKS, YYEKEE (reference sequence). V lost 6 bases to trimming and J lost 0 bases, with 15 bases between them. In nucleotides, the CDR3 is TGTGCCAGCACTATCGGGAGAATTGCAACTAATGAAAAACTGTTTTTT. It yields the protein CASTIGRIATNEKLFF.

The chain's CDR3 is CASSVGSVPYEQYF. The CDR3 DNA reads TGTGCCAGCAGCGTAGGAAGCGTACCCTACGAGCAGTACTTC. This chain connects TRBV9 to TRBJ2-7; D is ambiguous. CDR3 size: 14 residues. CDR1 and CDR2 (germline): SGDLS, YYNGEE. V was shortened by 0 bases and J by 2 bases, with 9 bases between the two germline ends.

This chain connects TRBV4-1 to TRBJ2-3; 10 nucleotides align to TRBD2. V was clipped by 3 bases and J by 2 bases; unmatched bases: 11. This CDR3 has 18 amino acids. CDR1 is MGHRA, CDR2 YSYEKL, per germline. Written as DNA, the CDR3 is TGCGCCAGCAGCCAGGGCAGCGGGAGGGCCGAGGTCACAGATACGCAGTATTTT. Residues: CASSQGSGRAEVTDTQYF.

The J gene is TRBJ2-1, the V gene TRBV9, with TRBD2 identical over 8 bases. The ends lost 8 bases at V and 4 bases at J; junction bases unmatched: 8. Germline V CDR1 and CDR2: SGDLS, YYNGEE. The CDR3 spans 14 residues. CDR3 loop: CASQPGGPYNEQFF. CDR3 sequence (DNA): TGTGCCAGTCAACCGGGGGGGCCGTACAATGAGCAGTTCTTC.

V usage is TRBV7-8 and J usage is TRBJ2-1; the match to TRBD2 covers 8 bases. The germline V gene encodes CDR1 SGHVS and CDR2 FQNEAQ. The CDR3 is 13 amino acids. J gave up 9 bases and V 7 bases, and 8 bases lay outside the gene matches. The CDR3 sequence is CASKDGGAGEQFF. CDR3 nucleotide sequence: TGTGCCAGCAAAGACGGGGGGGCAGGTGAGCAGTTCTTC.

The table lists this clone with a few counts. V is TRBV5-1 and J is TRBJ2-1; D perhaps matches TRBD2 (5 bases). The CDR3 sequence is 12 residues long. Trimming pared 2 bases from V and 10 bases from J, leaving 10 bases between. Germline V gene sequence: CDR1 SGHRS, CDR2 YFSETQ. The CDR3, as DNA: TGCGCCAGCAGCTTTTTAGGAGGAGAGCAGTTCTTC. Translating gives CASSFLGGEQFF.

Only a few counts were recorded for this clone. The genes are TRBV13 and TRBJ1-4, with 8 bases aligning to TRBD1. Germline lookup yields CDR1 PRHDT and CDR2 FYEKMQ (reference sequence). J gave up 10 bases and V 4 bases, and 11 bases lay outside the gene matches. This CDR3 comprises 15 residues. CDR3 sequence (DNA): TGTGCCAGCAGCTCTAACCAGGGGGCGAAGGTAAAACTGTTTTTT. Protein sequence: CASSSNQGAKVKLFF.

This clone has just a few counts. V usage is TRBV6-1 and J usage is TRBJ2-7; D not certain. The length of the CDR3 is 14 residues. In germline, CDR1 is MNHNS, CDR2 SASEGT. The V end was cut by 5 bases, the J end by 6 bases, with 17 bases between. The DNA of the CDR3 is TGTGCCAGCAGTCGCACGGCACAGTATGGCGAGCAGTACTTC. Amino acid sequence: CASSRTAQYGEQYF.

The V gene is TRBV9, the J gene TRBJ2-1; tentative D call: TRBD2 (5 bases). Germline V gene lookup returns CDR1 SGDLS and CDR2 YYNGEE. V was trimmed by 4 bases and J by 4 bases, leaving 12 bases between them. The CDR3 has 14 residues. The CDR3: CASSPSGLYNEQFF. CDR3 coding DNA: TGTGCCAGCAGCCCCTCGGGGTTATACAATGAGCAGTTCTTC.

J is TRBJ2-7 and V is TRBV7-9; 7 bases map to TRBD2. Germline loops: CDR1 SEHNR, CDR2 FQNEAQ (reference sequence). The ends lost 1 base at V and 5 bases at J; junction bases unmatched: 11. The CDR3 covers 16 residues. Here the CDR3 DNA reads TGTGCCAGCAGCTTAGGACAGAGCGGGACCGGGGACGAGCAGTACTTC. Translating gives CASSLGQSGTGDEQYF.

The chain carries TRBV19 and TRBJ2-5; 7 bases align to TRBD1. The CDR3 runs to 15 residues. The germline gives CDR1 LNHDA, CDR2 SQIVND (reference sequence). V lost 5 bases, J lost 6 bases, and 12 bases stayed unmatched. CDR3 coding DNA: TGTGCCAGTAGTGAGACAGGGACGGGTCTGAAGACCCAGTACTTC. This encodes CASSETGTGLKTQYF.

In nucleotides, the CDR3 is TGTGCCAGCAGCCCGGGTGACGTAGGAAGGGGTTCCTACGAGCAGTACTTC. Its protein product is CASSPGDVGRGSYEQYF. This chain connects TRBV4-2 to TRBJ2-7; D might be TRBD1 (5 bases). V dropped 4 bases and J dropped 1 base, with 20 bases sitting between them. The CDR3 covers 17 residues. Germline CDR1 is LGHNA and CDR2 is YNFKEQ.

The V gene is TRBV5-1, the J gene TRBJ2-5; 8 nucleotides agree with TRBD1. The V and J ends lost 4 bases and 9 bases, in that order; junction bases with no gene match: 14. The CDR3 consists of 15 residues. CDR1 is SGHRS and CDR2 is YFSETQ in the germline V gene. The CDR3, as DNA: TGCGCCAGCAGCGTATCGACAGGGGCCCTAACGGCCCAGTACTTC. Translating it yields CASSVSTGALTAQYF.

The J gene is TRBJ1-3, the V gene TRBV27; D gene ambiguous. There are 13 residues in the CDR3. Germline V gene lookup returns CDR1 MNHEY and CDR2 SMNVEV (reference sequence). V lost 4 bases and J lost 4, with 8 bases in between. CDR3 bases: TGTGCCAGCAGTTCAGGAACGGGAAACACCATATATTTT. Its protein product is CASSSGTGNTIYF.

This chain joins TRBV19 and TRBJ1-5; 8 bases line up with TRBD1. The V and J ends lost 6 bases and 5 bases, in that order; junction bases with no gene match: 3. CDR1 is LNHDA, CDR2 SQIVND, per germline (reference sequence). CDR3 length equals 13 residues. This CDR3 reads CASRLQGDQPQHF. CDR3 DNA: TGTGCCAGTAGGCTACAGGGGGATCAGCCCCAGCATTTT.

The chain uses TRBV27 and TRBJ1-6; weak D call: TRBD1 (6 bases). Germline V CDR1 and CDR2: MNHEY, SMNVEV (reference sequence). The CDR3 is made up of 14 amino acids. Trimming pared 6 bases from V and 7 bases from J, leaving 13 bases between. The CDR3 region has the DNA TGTGCCAGCAGACCCGGGACATCAAATTCACCCCTCCACTTT. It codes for CASRPGTSNSPLHF.